One and the same sample provided the 11 T cell receptor beta chains below, sequenced in a study of CD8+ T cells in alopecia areata. Reverse transcribed after extraction, RNA yielded cDNA as the sequencing template. TCRdb keeps only in-frame clones here, not all; method: immunoSEQ multiplex PCR. This table holds approximately 210,000 clones, roughly three fifths found once. The treatment denotes: oral pan-JAK inhibitor, 5-10 mg twice daily. The material was CD4+ T cells sorted from blood, obtained at week 4, from a patient treated with tofacitinib. Receptor source: a human donor with alopecia areata.

The V and J genes are TRBV6-6 and TRBJ1-3; D is unresolved. Germline V lookup: CDR1 MNHNY, CDR2 SVGAGI (reference sequence). The CDR3 has 11 amino acids. Trimming left V 3 bases short and J 3 bases short, with 0 bases between. The CDR3 DNA reads TGTGCCAGCAGTTATGGAAACACCATATATTTT. Translated, it gives CASSYGNTIYF.

The chain employs TRBV14 and TRBJ1-2, with D perhaps matching TRBD1 (5 bases). Per the germline V gene, CDR1 is SGHDN and CDR2 is FVKESK. CDR3 length equals 17 residues. Trimming took off 4 bases at V and 3 bases at J, with 21 bases between the two ends. CDR3 bases: TGTGCCAGCAGCCGCGTGCCTCTAAGACAGATAGACTATGGCTACACCTTC. It encodes CASSRVPLRQIDYGYTF.

CDR3 coding DNA: TGCAGCGTGAGGGGTGGACAGATTAACTATGGCTACACCTTC. The encoded protein is CSVRGGQINYGYTF. This rearrangement joins TRBV29-1 to TRBJ1-2; the D gene is possibly TRBD1 (6 bases). V lost 6 bases and J lost 1, with 15 bases in between. This CDR3 contains 14 residues. The germline V gene has CDR1 SQVTM and CDR2 ANQGSEA.

The rearrangement uses TRBV25-1 and TRBJ2-1; 11 bases match TRBD1. The trim removed 3 bases at V and 6 bases at J, leaving 7 bases unmatched. Germline values: CDR1 MGHDK, CDR2 SYGVNS. The CDR3 runs 16 residues. CDR3 amino acids: CASSDGTGGRRNEQFF. The CDR3 nucleotides read TGTGCCAGCAGTGACGGGACAGGGGGTAGGCGCAATGAGCAGTTCTTC.

This chain connects TRBV6-5 to TRBJ1-4, with D possibly being TRBD1 (5 bases). There are 16 residues in the CDR3. Germline V CDR1 and CDR2: MNHEY, SVGAGI. V gave up 2 bases and J gave up 6 bases, with 16 bases separating them. CDR3 sequence reads: CASSYRPPGVYEKLFF. In nucleotides, the CDR3 is TGTGCCAGCAGTTACCGGCCGCCGGGGGTGTATGAAAAACTGTTTTTT.

This rearrangement joins TRBV2 to TRBJ1-5; TRBD1 matches at 7 bases. The CDR3 spans 16 residues. In germline, CDR1 is SNHLY, CDR2 FYNNEI. Trimming cost V 7 bases and J 7 bases; bases outside gene matches: 16. The CDR3, as DNA: TGTGCCAGCAATCGGGGTCTAACAGGGGACGGCCAGCCCCAGCATTTT. Translated: CASNRGLTGDGQPQHF.

V and J are TRBV30 and TRBJ1-1, with 7 bases lining up with TRBD1. The germline gives CDR1 GTSNPN, CDR2 SVGIG (reference sequence). J gave up 7 bases and V 2 bases, and 19 bases lay outside the gene matches. The CDR3 has 17 amino acids. CDR3 coding DNA: TGTGCCTGGAGTTCCGGCAGGGGGTTAACGGGGAGTAATGAAGCTTTCTTT. It encodes CAWSSGRGLTGSNEAFF.

CDR3: CASSYRGGSYEQYF. In DNA, the CDR3 is TGTGCCAGCAGTTACAGGGGGGGTTCCTACGAGCAGTACTTC. The chain uses TRBV6-5 and TRBJ2-7; D may be TRBD2 (7 bases). Germline-derived CDR1 and CDR2 are MNHEY and SVGAGI. The CDR3 length is 14 residues. Trimming shortened V by 2 bases and J by 1 base, and 9 bases separated the two germline ends.

The chain employs TRBV7-3 and TRBJ2-7, with D tentatively TRBD1 (6 bases). The CDR3 length is 14 residues. Trimming took 5 bases from V and 6 from J, leaving 17 bases between them. Germline-derived CDR1 and CDR2 are SGHTA and FQGTGA. Here the CDR3 reads CASSPPGTSAEQYF. The CDR3 bases are TGTGCCAGCAGCCCCCCCGGGACATCTGCCGAGCAGTACTTC.

As concerns this clone: The same CDR3 is also encoded by other DNA sequences in this sample. The chain employs TRBV29-1 and TRBJ2-3; TRBD2 matches at 9 bases. The CDR3 is 12 residues long. Germline CDR1 reads SQVTM; CDR2 reads ANQGSEA. V shed 3 bases, J shed 5 bases, and the junction held 0 bases outside the gene matches. CDR3 loop: CSVDSGGDTQYF. For the CDR3, the DNA is TGCAGCGTTGATAGCGGGGGAGATACGCAGTATTTT.

Many counts were recorded for this clone. The rearrangement links TRBV4-1 to TRBJ2-2, with 7 bases lining up with TRBD2. Germline V gene data show CDR1 as MGHRA and CDR2 as YSYEKL. The junction had 5 bases not matched to a gene; V was cut back by 1 base and J by 6 bases. This CDR3 has 15 residues. In DNA form, the CDR3 reads TGCGCCAGCAGCCAAGGTGACCGGGAGGCCGGGGAGCTGTTTTTT. Encoded protein: CASSQGDREAGELFF.